This T cell receptor beta chain came from a study of T cell responses to AZD1222 COVID-19 vaccine. Study conclusions and caveats: Donors skewed white British and female; clonal diversity was possibly underestimated. Spike-specific TCR breadth rose after two AZD1222 doses, and depth rose as well.

Combined were second doses at about 4 or about 12 weeks. V was pared by 3 bases and J by 6 bases, with 8 bases between. Germline V gene lookup returns CDR1 MDHEN and CDR2 SYDVKM. The length of the CDR3 is 12 residues. Concerning this clone itself: Its specificity is unknown.

Repertoires were generated with immunoSEQ multiplex PCR, while TCRdb's copy carries only in-frame clones and drops some. The sample lists about 27,000 clones, about 92% occurring once. The chain has TRBV28 and TRBJ1-1; D unclear. The receptor was derived from an adult who received the AZD1222 COVID-19 vaccine. The sequencing here drew on peripheral blood, taken 28 days after the second AZD1222 dose. CDR3 nucleotide sequence: TGTGCCAGCAGTTTCGCGAGGTCTGAAGCTTTCTTT. Translating gives CASSFARSEAFF.